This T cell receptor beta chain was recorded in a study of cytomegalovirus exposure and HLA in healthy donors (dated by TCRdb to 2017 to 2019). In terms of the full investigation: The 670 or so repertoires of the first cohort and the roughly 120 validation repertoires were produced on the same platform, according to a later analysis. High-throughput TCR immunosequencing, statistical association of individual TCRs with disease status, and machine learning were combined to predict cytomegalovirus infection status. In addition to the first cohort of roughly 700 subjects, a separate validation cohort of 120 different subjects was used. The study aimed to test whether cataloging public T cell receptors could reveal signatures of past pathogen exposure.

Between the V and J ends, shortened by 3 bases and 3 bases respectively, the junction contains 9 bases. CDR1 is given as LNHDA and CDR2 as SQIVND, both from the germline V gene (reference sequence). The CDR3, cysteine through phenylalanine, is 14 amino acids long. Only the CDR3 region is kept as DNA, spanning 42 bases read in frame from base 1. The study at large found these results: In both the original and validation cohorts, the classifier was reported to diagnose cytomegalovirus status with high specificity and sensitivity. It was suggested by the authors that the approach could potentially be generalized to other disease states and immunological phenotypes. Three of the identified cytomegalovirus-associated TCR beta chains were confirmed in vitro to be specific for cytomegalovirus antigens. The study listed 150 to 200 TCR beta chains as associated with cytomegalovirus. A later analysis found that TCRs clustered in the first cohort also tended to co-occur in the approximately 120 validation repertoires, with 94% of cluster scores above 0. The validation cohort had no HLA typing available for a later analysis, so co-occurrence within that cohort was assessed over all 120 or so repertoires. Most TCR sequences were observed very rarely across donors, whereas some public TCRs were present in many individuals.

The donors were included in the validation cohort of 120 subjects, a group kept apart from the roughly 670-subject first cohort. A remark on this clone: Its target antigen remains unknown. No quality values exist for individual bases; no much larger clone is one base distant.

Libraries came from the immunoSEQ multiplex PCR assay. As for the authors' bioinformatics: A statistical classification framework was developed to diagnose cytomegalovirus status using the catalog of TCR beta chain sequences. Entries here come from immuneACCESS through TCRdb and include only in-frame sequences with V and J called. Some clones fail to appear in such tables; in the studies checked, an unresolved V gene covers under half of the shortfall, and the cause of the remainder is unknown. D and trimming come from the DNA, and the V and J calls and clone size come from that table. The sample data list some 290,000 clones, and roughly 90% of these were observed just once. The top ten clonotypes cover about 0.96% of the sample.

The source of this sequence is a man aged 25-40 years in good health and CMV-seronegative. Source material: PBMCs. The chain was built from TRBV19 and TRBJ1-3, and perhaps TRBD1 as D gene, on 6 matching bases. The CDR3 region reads CASSIRRGGNTIYF. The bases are TGTGCCAGTAGTATCCGCAGGGGTGGAAACACCATATATTTT.